The table lists the clone carrying this T cell receptor (beta chain) with a few counts. As yet, its antigen is unknown. CDR1 and CDR2 (germline): SGHVS, FNYEAQ. The CDR3 sequence is 14 residues long. Trimming took 7 bases from V and 0 from J, leaving 12 bases between them. The data stem from a study of T cell repertoires in cytomegalovirus infection. Study-level background: In the study, CMV epitopes included recently identified HLA-C-restricted and well-studied HLA-B-restricted ones.

TCRdb independently ran MiXCR on the reads; one entry per CDR3 protein. This table has about 360,000 distinct CDR3 sequences, about 35% appearing once. The chain employs TRBV7-6 and TRBJ1-1; unclear D gene. The sample here was cultured PBMCs, taken from culture after CMV antigen stimulation. The origin of this receptor is a human donor in good health (CMV status not recorded). Some clones in this sample may be carry-over from other donors' samples. CDR3 loop: CASTATEMNTEAFF. CDR3 nucleotide sequence: TGTGCCAGCACCGCGACGGAGATGAACACTGAAGCTTTCTTT.